Below are 13 T cell receptor beta chains sequenced from a single sample in a study of CD8+CD57+ T cells in acquired aplastic anemia. TCR beta VDJ combinations and CDR3 sequences were profiled from genomic DNA. TCRdb redid the calling of the reads with MiXCR, one entry per CDR3 protein. The table includes 450,000 to 550,000 distinct CDR3 sequences, under 40% detected once. CD8+CD57+ cell expansion, shown by flow cytometry, had occurred in the patients selected for sequencing. What was sequenced was sorted CD4+, CD8+, or CD8+CD57+ T cells (not recorded which) from PBMCs. The receptors here all came from a human donor with aplastic anemia.

This clonotype was seen ten or more times. The chain joins TRBV15 to TRBJ1-5; the D gene is possibly TRBD1 (6 bases). From germline, CDR1 is LNHNV and CDR2 YYDKDF (reference sequence). The V gene lost 2 bases and the J gene lost 3 bases, with 14 bases spanning the gap. The CDR3 is made up of 16 amino acids. The CDR3 spells CATSRQSTGYNQPQHF. CDR3 DNA: TGTGCCACCAGCAGACAATCCACAGGGTACAATCAGCCCCAGCATTTT.

This clonotype appeared many times. This rearrangement joins TRBV7-2 to TRBJ1-1; no clear D. V was cut by 5 bases and J by 1 base, with 11 bases left in between. The CDR3 contains 14 residues. In germline, CDR1 is SGHTA, CDR2 FQGNSA. CDR3 in amino acids: CASSTRARNTEAFF. The CDR3 DNA reads TGTGCCAGCAGCACCCGGGCGAGGAACACTGAAGCTTTCTTT.

The table lists this clonotype with a few counts. The CDR3 loop reads CASSAGLSEAFF. CDR3 coding DNA: TGTGCCAGCAGCGCGGGCCTCAGTGAAGCTTTCTTT. This chain connects TRBV7-3 to TRBJ1-1; D is unclear. The CDR3 is 12 amino acids. Germline loops: CDR1 SGHTA, CDR2 FQGTGA. V lost 5 bases to trimming and J lost 7 bases, with 11 bases between them.

This clonotype was picked up many times. The chain recombines TRBV29-1 with TRBJ1-5, with TRBD1 matching 7 bases. The CDR3 totals 13 residues. J was trimmed by 5 bases and V by 6 bases; bases with no gene match: 7. Germline V gives CDR1 SQVTM, CDR2 ANQGSEA. CDR3 DNA: TGCAGCGTAGTGACAGGGAGGGATCAGCCCCAGCATTTT. The encoded protein is CSVVTGRDQPQHF.

Comment on this clonotype: This may be a read error, as it is one base from a much larger clone. The genes are TRBV19 and TRBJ2-1; unclear D gene. The CDR3 totals 13 residues. Germline V lookup: CDR1 LNHDA, CDR2 SQIVND (reference sequence). CDR3 region: CASTSASYDEQFF. The CDR3 region has the DNA TGTGCCAGTACGAGCGCGTCCTACGATGAGCAGTTCTTC.

In its sample, this clonotype was seen a few times. This chain connects TRBV2 to TRBJ1-4; D ambiguous. The ends were cut back, 6 bases at V and 0 bases at J, with 11 bases in the middle. The CDR3 is 15 amino acids. Germline CDR1 reads SNHLY; CDR2 reads FYNNEI. CDR3 residues: CASRPSTATNEKLFF. The CDR3 bases are TGTGCCAGCAGACCTTCGACTGCAACTAATGAAAAACTGTTTTTT.

This clonotype was counted ten times or more. The chain uses TRBV20-1 and TRBJ2-7; a possible D gene is TRBD1 (6 bases). The germline gives CDR1 DFQATT, CDR2 SNEGSKA (reference sequence). The V end lost 6 bases, the J end lost 5 bases, and 11 bases lay between the germline ends. The CDR3 contains 11 residues. The CDR3 here is CSARDRNEQYF. DNA of the CDR3: TGCAGTGCCCGCGACAGGAACGAGCAGTACTTC.

A few counts support this clonotype. The chain links TRBV5-1 to TRBJ2-3, with no clear D. CDR1 and CDR2 from the germline V gene are SGHRS and YFSETQ. The ends were cut back, 0 bases at V and 1 base at J, with 9 bases in the middle. The CDR3 totals 15 residues. The CDR3 region is CASSLVMGGTDTQYF. DNA for the CDR3: TGCGCCAGCAGCTTGGTAATGGGCGGCACAGATACGCAGTATTTT.

At least ten counts were recorded for this clonotype. CDR3 DNA: TGTGCCAGCAGTGAAGCGTCGGGTGAGGATGAGCAGTTCTTC. Translated: CASSEASGEDEQFF. The chain joins TRBV2 to TRBJ2-1; no definite D call. The CDR3 loop spans 14 amino acids. Trimming left V 0 bases short and J 8 bases short, with 11 bases between. Germline assignment: CDR1 SNHLY and CDR2 FYNNEI.

This chain connects TRBV9 to TRBJ2-7, with D perhaps TRBD2 (5 bases). The germline V and J ends were trimmed by 3 bases and 5 bases, with 15 bases remaining between them. This CDR3 comprises 14 residues. Germline lookup yields CDR1 SGDLS and CDR2 YYNGEE. CDR3 bases: TGTGCCAGCAGCGCCAGCGGTGGAAGCAACGAGCAGTACTTC. Translated, it gives CASSASGGSNEQYF.

This clonotype occurred many times. The chain joins TRBV15 to TRBJ1-5, with unresolved D. Between the trimmed V and J ends, which lost 5 bases and 3 bases, there was a span of 8 bases. Germline lookup yields CDR1 LNHNV and CDR2 YYDKDF (reference sequence). The CDR3 covers 13 residues. The CDR3 region is CATSPQSNQPQHF. In DNA, the CDR3 is TGTGCCACCAGCCCCCAGTCCAATCAGCCCCAGCATTTT.

In DNA form, the CDR3 reads TGTGCCAGCAGTTACTCGGTTGGCCGTGAGCAGTTCTTC. This sequence encodes CASSYSVGREQFF. The J gene is TRBJ2-1, the V gene TRBV6-5; D not certain. The germline gives CDR1 MNHEY, CDR2 SVGAGI. V was trimmed by 0 bases and J by 9 bases, leaving 9 bases between them. The CDR3 totals 13 residues.

The V and J genes are TRBV19 and TRBJ2-7; D is possibly TRBD1 (6 bases). Trimming left V 5 bases short and J 1 base short, with 18 bases between. Germline assignment: CDR1 LNHDA and CDR2 SQIVND (reference sequence). The CDR3 runs to 16 residues. CDR3 nucleotide sequence: TGTGCCAGTAGTGCACGGCACATACAGGGTTCCTACGAGCAGTACTTC. This sequence encodes CASSARHIQGSYEQYF.